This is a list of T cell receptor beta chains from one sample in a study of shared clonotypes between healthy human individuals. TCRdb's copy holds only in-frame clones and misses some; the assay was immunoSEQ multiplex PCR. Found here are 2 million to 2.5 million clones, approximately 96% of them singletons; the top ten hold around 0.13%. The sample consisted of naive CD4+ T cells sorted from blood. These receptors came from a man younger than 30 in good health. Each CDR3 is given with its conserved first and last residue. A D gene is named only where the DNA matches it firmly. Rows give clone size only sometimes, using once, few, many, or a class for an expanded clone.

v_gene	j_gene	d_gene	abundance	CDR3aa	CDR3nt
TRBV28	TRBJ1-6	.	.	CASSLPSSSSYNSPLHF	TGTGCCAGCAGTTTACCCTCTTCGAGCTCCTATAATTCACCCCTCCACTTT
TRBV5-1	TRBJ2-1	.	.	CASSSASVSSYNEQFF	TGCGCCAGCAGCTCCGCTAGCGTTAGCTCCTACAATGAGCAGTTCTTC
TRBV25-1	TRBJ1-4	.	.	CASSEPGLGKLFF	TGTGCCAGCAGTGAACCGGGCCTTGGAAAACTGTTTTTT
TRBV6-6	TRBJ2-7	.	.	CASSRGITYEQYF	TGTGCCAGCTCGAGGGGGATCACCTACGAGCAGTACTTC
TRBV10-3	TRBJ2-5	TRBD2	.	CATGAGLAGGELETQYF	TGTGCCACCGGGGCGGGGCTAGCGGGAGGCGAGCTGGAGACCCAGTACTTC
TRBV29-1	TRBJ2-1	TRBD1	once	CSVNEGQAQLVVNEQLF	TGCAGCGTCAACGAGGGACAGGCTCAATTGGTCGTCAATGAGCAGCTCTTC
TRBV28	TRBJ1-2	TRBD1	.	CAINSGTVGTGYTF	TGTGCGATCAATTCTGGGACAGTGGGGACGGGCTACACCTTC
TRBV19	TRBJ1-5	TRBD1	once	CASRGTGPNQPQHF	TGTGCCAGTAGGGGGACAGGCCCCAATCAGCCCCAGCATTTT
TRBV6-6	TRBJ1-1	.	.	CASSRNTEAFF	TGTGCCAGCAGTAGGAATACTGAAGCTTTCTTT
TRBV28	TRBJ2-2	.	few	CASSLITGELFF	TGTGCCAGCAGTTTGATTACCGGGGAGCTGTTTTTT
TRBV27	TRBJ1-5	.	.	CASSYGGGNQPQHF	TGTGCCAGCAGTTACGGGGGTGGAAATCAGCCCCAGCATTTT
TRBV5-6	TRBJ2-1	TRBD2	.	CASSLATSGYEQFF	TGTGCCAGCAGCTTGGCCACTAGCGGGTATGAGCAGTTCTTC
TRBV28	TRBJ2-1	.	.	CASRGGGLNEQFF	TGTGCCAGCCGAGGGGGAGGCCTTAATGAGCAGTTCTTC
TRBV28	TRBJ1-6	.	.	CASSLVTGRIIIF	TGTGCCAGCAGTCTAGTGACGGGAAGGATTATTATTTTT
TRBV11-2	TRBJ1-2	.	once	CASSLGMNGNYGYTF	TGTGCCAGCAGCCTGGGGATGAACGGGAACTATGGCTACACCTTC
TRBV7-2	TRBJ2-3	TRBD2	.	CASSSQAGGTDTQYF	TGTGCCAGCAGCTCCCAAGCGGGAGGCACAGATACGCAGTATTTT
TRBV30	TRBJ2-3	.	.	CAWSVGGSADTQYF	TGTGCCTGGAGTGTCGGAGGTTCGGCAGATACGCAGTATTTT
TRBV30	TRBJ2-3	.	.	CAWSSNALTADTQYF	TGTGCCTGGAGTTCGAACGCACTAACCGCAGATACGCAGTATTTT
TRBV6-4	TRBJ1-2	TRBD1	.	CASSLSGTGYGYTF	TGTGCCAGCAGCCTATCAGGGACAGGTTATGGCTACACCTTC
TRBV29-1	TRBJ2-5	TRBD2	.	CSVERTSGGGETQYF	TGCAGCGTTGAAAGGACTAGCGGGGGGGGAGAGACCCAGTACTTC
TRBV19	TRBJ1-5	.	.	CASKGDVSNQPQHF	TGTGCCAGTAAAGGGGATGTGAGCAATCAGCCCCAGCATTTT
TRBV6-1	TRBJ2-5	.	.	CASSEGQGRGETQYF	TGTGCCAGCAGTGAAGGGCAGGGTCGGGGCGAGACCCAGTACTTC
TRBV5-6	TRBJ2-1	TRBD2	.	CASSITGLAGEDEQFF	TGTGCCAGCAGCATCACCGGACTAGCGGGAGAGGATGAGCAGTTCTTC
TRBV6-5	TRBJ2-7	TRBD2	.	CASRRTSGKTYEQYF	TGTGCCAGCAGACGGACTAGCGGAAAAACCTACGAGCAGTACTTC
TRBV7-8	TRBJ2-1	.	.	CASSFWGSLIYNEQFF	TGTGCCAGCAGCTTTTGGGGGAGTCTAATCTACAATGAGCAGTTCTTC
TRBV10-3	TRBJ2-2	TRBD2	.	CALRTSGGNTGELFF	TGTGCCCTCCGGACTAGCGGAGGGAACACCGGGGAGCTGTTTTTT
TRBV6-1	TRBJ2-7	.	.	CASILWTAGYEQYF	TGTGCCAGCATTCTCTGGACTGCGGGCTACGAGCAGTACTTC
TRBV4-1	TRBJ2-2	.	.	CASSQEGGGTGELFF	TGCGCCAGCAGCCAAGAAGGAGGGGGCACCGGGGAGCTGTTTTTT
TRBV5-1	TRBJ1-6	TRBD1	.	CASSLGQGYNSPLHF	TGCGCCAGCAGCTTAGGACAGGGGTATAATTCACCCCTCCACTTT
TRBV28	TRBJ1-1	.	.	CASKDTSMNTEAFF	TGTGCCAGCAAGGATACCTCCATGAACACTGAAGCTTTCTTT
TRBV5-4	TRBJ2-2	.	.	CASSLAGELFF	TGTGCCAGCTCCTTGGCCGGGGAGCTGTTTTTT
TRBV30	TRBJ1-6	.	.	CAWSLQSNSPLHF	TGTGCCTGGAGTCTCCAGAGTAATTCACCCCTCCACTTT